The 30 T cell receptor beta chains below were found in one sample sequenced in a study of blood T cell repertoires in COVID-19 (dated by TCRdb to the early 2020s). Library preparation employed the immunoSEQ multiplex PCR assay. As stored in TCRdb, this immuneACCESS dataset retains in-frame rearrangements with V and J assigned. A fraction of the clones does not appear; measured against another copy, unresolved V genes explain less than half of the discrepancy, and the remainder lacks a known reason. The sample table lists roughly 180,000 clones, less than 95% of them with a count of one. The top ten constitute 0.6% to 0.9% of the sample. The sequenced sample consisted of peripheral blood. The receptor set was obtained from a man aged 25-40 years with COVID-19, enrolled during active disease.

V is TRBV19 and J is TRBJ1-3, with 7 bases identical to TRBD1. V lost 6 bases and J lost 0; bases outside the gene matches: 5. This CDR3 comprises 15 residues. The germline V gene has CDR1 LNHDA and CDR2 SQIVND (reference sequence). CDR3 sequence reads: CASSQGQNSGNTIYF. CDR3 coding DNA: TGTGCCAGTAGCCAGGGACAGAACTCTGGAAACACCATATATTTT.

The gene calls are TRBV6-4 and TRBJ2-7; 7 positions agree with TRBD1. The CDR3 has 15 amino acids. Germline values: CDR1 MRHNA, CDR2 SNTAGT. The V segment lost 7 bases and the J segment 1 base; nucleotides outside the gene matches: 10. The CDR3 nucleotides are TGTGCCAGCATGCAGAGACAGGGTATTTCCTACGAGCAGTACTTC. It translates to CASMQRQGISYEQYF.

This chain links TRBV10-2 with TRBJ2-2; 11 nucleotides agree with TRBD1. This CDR3 has 17 amino acids. Germline loops: CDR1 WSHSY, CDR2 SAAADI. Trimming at V came to 6 bases and at J to 3 bases, leaving 9 bases not matched to a gene. CDR3 in amino acids: CASRDRGRSFDTGELFF. Here the CDR3 DNA reads TGCGCCAGCAGGGACAGGGGGCGATCCTTTGACACCGGGGAGCTGTTTTTT.

CDR3: CASSLGNTEAFF. DNA for the CDR3: TGTGCCAGCTCCCTCGGGAACACTGAAGCTTTCTTT. The rearrangement links TRBV18 to TRBJ1-1; D ambiguous. Germline CDR1 is KGHSH and CDR2 is LQKENI. The CDR3 sequence is 12 residues long. V was pared by 6 bases and J by 1 base, with 6 bases between.

The gene calls are TRBV18 and TRBJ1-2; the D gene is possibly TRBD1 (6 bases). Germline values: CDR1 KGHSH, CDR2 LQKENI. CDR3 size: 15 residues. Deletions cut 4 bases from V and 6 bases from J, with 18 bases between. CDR3 amino acids: CASSHKVGKGDGYTF. The CDR3 DNA follows: TGTGCCAGCTCACACAAGGTCGGAAAGGGGGATGGCTACACCTTC. Complete variable domain (other parts from reference TRBV18 and TRBJ1-2): NAGVMQNPRHLVRRRGQEARLRCSPMKGHSHVYWYRQLPEEGLKFMVYLQKENIIDESGMPKERFSAEFPKEGPSILRIQQVVRGDSAAYFCASSHKVGKGDGYTFGSGTRLTVV.

This chain links TRBV5-1 with TRBJ1-1, with D maybe TRBD1 (6 bases). Germline-derived CDR1 and CDR2 are SGHRS and YFSETQ. This CDR3 has 13 amino acids. V lost 2 bases, J lost 6 bases, and 11 bases lay in between. In nucleotides, the CDR3 is TGCGCCAGCAGCTTAGGACAGATGGCTGAAGCTTTCTTT. It codes for CASSLGQMAEAFF.

The CDR3 DNA is TGCGCCAGCAGCACGCTCGGTTCTGGCACAGATACGCAGTATTTT. Its translation: CASSTLGSGTDTQYF. The rearrangement links TRBV5-1 to TRBJ2-3; D is undetermined. Trimming took off 4 bases at V and 1 base at J, with 13 bases between the two ends. This CDR3 comprises 15 residues. Germline loops: CDR1 SGHRS, CDR2 YFSETQ.

The V and J genes are TRBV18 and TRBJ1-1; D may be TRBD1 (6 bases). With 2 bases removed from V and 1 base from J, the gap between germline ends came to 20 bases. Germline V gene data show CDR1 as KGHSH and CDR2 as LQKENI. There are 18 residues in the CDR3. DNA of the CDR3: TGTGCCAGCTCACCAAGGCCCTCGGGGGGGCAGGGGAACACTGAAGCTTTCTTT. This encodes CASSPRPSGGQGNTEAFF.

The rearrangement joins TRBV11-2 to TRBJ2-1, with D tentatively TRBD2 (5 bases). V was cut by 5 bases and J by 10 bases, with 21 bases left in between. The germline CDR1 and CDR2 sequences are SGHAT and FQNNGV. There are 15 residues in the CDR3. CDR3 coding DNA: TGTGCCAGCAGCCATGAGGGAAGGACGCGACGCGAGCAGTTCTTC. It translates to CASSHEGRTRREQFF.

The gene calls are TRBV19 and TRBJ1-6, with 8 nucleotides matching TRBD1. The CDR3 length is 14 residues. Germline CDR1 is LNHDA and CDR2 is SQIVND (reference sequence). V was clipped by 7 bases and J by 9 bases; unmatched bases: 8. CDR3 nucleotides: TGTGCCAGTACCGACAGGGGTGGAGGTTCACCCCTCCACTTT. Translating gives CASTDRGGGSPLHF.

The chain is built from TRBV5-1 and TRBJ1-1; no clear D gene. V was clipped by 2 bases and J by 3 bases, with 11 bases between them. The CDR3 has 14 residues. The germline gives CDR1 SGHRS, CDR2 YFSETQ. The CDR3: CASSFDGVDTEAFF. In nucleotides, the CDR3 is TGCGCCAGCAGCTTCGACGGGGTGGACACTGAAGCTTTCTTT.

A remark on this clone: This CDR3 is also generated by other DNA sequences in the sample. This chain uses TRBV5-1 with TRBJ2-5; TRBD1 matches at 9 bases. CDR3 length: 15 residues. The germline V gene has CDR1 SGHRS and CDR2 YFSETQ. V shed 0 bases and J 2 bases; nucleotides not matched to a gene: 2. Written as DNA, the CDR3 is TGCGCCAGCAGCTTGGCTGGACAGGGGCAAGAGACCCAGTACTTC. As protein: CASSLAGQGQETQYF.

V is TRBV27 and J is TRBJ1-5, with 7 bases that match TRBD1. CDR3 length equals 16 residues. J was trimmed by 2 bases and V by 6 bases; bases with no gene match: 10. Germline values: CDR1 MNHEY, CDR2 SMNVEV (reference sequence). The CDR3 nucleotides read TGTGCCAGCAGCCCCAGGACAGGATGGGGCAATCAGCCCCAGCATTTT. Translating it yields CASSPRTGWGNQPQHF.

The V and J genes are TRBV2 and TRBJ2-7; 12 bases match TRBD2. This CDR3 has 16 residues. Germline-derived CDR1 and CDR2 are SNHLY and FYNNEI. V lost 4 bases to trimming and J lost 5 bases; unmatched junction nucleotides: 9. CDR3 in DNA: TGTGCCAGCAGTGGGCTAGCGGGGGGGCTGAACCACGAGCAGTACTTC. Protein: CASSGLAGGLNHEQYF.

The chain joins TRBV9 to TRBJ2-1, with TRBD2 matching 11 bases. V gave up 0 bases and J gave up 1 base; unmatched junction bases: 9. From germline, CDR1 is SGDLS and CDR2 YYNGEE. The CDR3 runs to 19 residues. CDR3 in DNA: TGTGCCAGCAGCGTAGGTGGTAGCGGGGGGGCAAGGTCCTACAATGAGCAGTTCTTC. It specifies CASSVGGSGGARSYNEQFF. Complete variable domain (other parts from reference TRBV9 and TRBJ2-1): DSGVTQTPKHLITATGQRVTLRCSPRSGDLSVYWYQQSLDQGLQFLIQYYNGEERAKGNILERFSAQQFPDLHSELNLSSLELGDSALYFCASSVGGSGGARSYNEQFFGPGTRLTVL.

V gene TRBV4-1 combines with J gene TRBJ2-7, with 7 nucleotides matching TRBD1. CDR1 is MGHRA and CDR2 is YSYEKL in the germline V gene. J gave up 0 bases and V 3 bases, and 11 bases lay outside the gene matches. The CDR3 covers 17 residues. CDR3 loop: CASSQGDGQVTSYEQYF. The CDR3, as DNA: TGCGCCAGCAGCCAGGGGGATGGACAGGTAACCTCCTACGAGCAGTACTTC.

The chain uses TRBV5-1 and TRBJ1-2; 8 nucleotides match TRBD1. The germline V gene encodes CDR1 SGHRS and CDR2 YFSETQ. V shed 4 bases, J shed 3 bases, and the junction held 5 bases outside the gene matches. The CDR3 has 14 residues. The CDR3 is CASSEGQADYGYTF. The CDR3 region has the DNA TGCGCCAGCAGCGAGGGACAGGCGGACTATGGCTACACCTTC. Full variable domain (rest looked up from reference TRBV5-1 and TRBJ1-2): KAGVTQTPRYLIKTRGQQVTLSCSPISGHRSVSWYQQTPGQGLQFLFEYFSETQRNKGNFPGRFSGRQFSNSRSEMNVSTLELGDSALYLCASSEGQADYGYTFGSGTRLTVV.

The chain links TRBV14 to TRBJ2-1, with 9 bases identical to TRBD1. This CDR3 region has 17 residues. Unmatched junction bases numbered 9, after V lost 2 bases and J lost 4 bases. Germline V lookup: CDR1 SGHDN, CDR2 FVKESK. The CDR3 loop reads CASSQTGTGTLYNEQFF. CDR3 coding DNA: TGTGCCAGCAGCCAAACCGGGACAGGGACTCTTTACAATGAGCAGTTCTTC.

This clone was seen just once. This sample also contains other DNA sequences that code for the same CDR3. The genes are TRBV9 and TRBJ1-1; a weak D match, TRBD1 (5 bases). The V end lost 5 bases, the J end lost 1 base, and 9 bases lay between the germline ends. The germline V gene has CDR1 SGDLS and CDR2 YYNGEE. CDR3 length: 13 amino acids. CDR3 in amino acids: CASSAQGNTEAFF. In DNA, the CDR3 is TGTGCCAGCAGTGCCCAGGGGAACACTGAAGCTTTCTTT.

J is TRBJ1-4 and V is TRBV5-3, with D possibly TRBD1 on 6 matching bases. TRBV5-3 is sorted into the ORF group, with uncertain function. This CDR3 is 15 amino acids long. V was cut by 4 bases and J by 6 bases, with 16 bases left in between. The CDR3 DNA reads as TGTGCCAGAAGCCCAAAGGCACACAGGGATGAAAAACTGTTTTTT. Its translation is CARSPKAHRDEKLFF.

This chain connects TRBV27 to TRBJ1-2; TRBD1 agrees at 10 bases. The V gene end was trimmed by 5 bases and the J gene end by 4 bases; junction bases not matched to a gene: 7. Germline values: CDR1 MNHEY, CDR2 SMNVEV (reference sequence). This CDR3 comprises 15 residues. CDR3 loop: CASSLSGTGAYGYTF. As DNA, the CDR3 is TGTGCCAGCAGTCTCTCCGGGACAGGGGCCTATGGCTACACCTTC.

V gene TRBV6-7 combines with J gene TRBJ1-5, with 9 bases matching TRBD1. TRBV6-7 is flagged as an ORF with uncertain function. This CDR3 spans 14 amino acids. J lost 6 bases, V lost 4 bases, and 4 bases had no gene match. In DNA, the CDR3 is TGTGCCAGCAGTTTTAACAGGGGGCGTCAGCCCCAGCATTTT. Translation: CASSFNRGRQPQHF.

This sequence joins TRBV27 and TRBJ1-4; D not certain. Deletions cut 2 bases from V and 7 bases from J, with 5 bases between. The germline gives CDR1 MNHEY, CDR2 SMNVEV (reference sequence). The CDR3 totals 12 residues. The CDR3 protein is CASSLEGEKLFF. Here the CDR3 DNA reads TGTGCCAGCAGTTTAGAGGGTGAAAAACTGTTTTTT.

V and J are TRBV27 and TRBJ1-5; possible D gene TRBD1, 5 bases. The germline V gene has CDR1 MNHEY and CDR2 SMNVEV (reference sequence). Trimming stripped 2 bases from V and 7 bases from J, with 12 bases between. The CDR3 spans 14 residues. CDR3 loop: CASSLVQGRQPQHF. The DNA for the CDR3 is TGTGCCAGCAGTTTAGTTCAGGGTCGGCAGCCCCAGCATTTT.

The CDR3 DNA reads TGTGCCAGCAGCTTAACTCGGGGGGACCACGAGCAGTACTTC. This gives the protein CASSLTRGDHEQYF. J is TRBJ2-7 and V is TRBV7-2; 7 bases line up with TRBD2. Germline V lookup: CDR1 SGHTA, CDR2 FQGNSA. V lost 2 bases, J lost 5 bases, and 6 bases stayed unmatched. The CDR3 consists of 14 residues.

V usage is TRBV28 and J usage is TRBJ1-2; D is ambiguous. Germline V gene sequence: CDR1 MDHEN, CDR2 SYDVKM. The CDR3 totals 12 residues. The V end lost 5 bases, the J end lost 4 bases, and 8 bases lay between the germline ends. DNA for the CDR3: TGTGCCAGCAGTGAACTTGCCTATGGCTACACCTTC. Translating it yields CASSELAYGYTF.

The chain uses TRBV5-1 and TRBJ2-3; a weak D match, TRBD2 (7 bases). Germline CDR1 reads SGHRS; CDR2 reads YFSETQ. CDR3 size: 15 residues. V dropped 4 bases and J dropped 3 bases, with 15 bases sitting between them. The CDR3 region has the DNA TGCGCCAGCAGCCTTAACAGGGAGGGAACAGATACGCAGTATTTT. Protein: CASSLNREGTDTQYF.

The chain is built from TRBV28 and TRBJ1-5; TRBD1 aligns across 10 bases. The V and J ends lost 2 bases and 2 bases, in that order; junction bases with no gene match: 9. From germline, CDR1 is MDHEN and CDR2 SYDVKM. This CDR3 contains 18 residues. CDR3 nucleotides: TGTGCCAGCAGTTTAAGGGACAGGGGCCTCAGGGGCAATCAGCCCCAGCATTTT. Translating it yields CASSLRDRGLRGNQPQHF.

This clone has only one observation. This rearrangement joins TRBV2 to TRBJ2-7, with 8 bases fitting TRBD2. V lost 6 bases, J lost 2 bases, and 9 bases stayed unmatched. The germline CDR1 and CDR2 sequences are SNHLY and FYNNEI. The CDR3 spans 15 residues. CDR3 nucleotides: TGTGCCAGCAGCGCGGACGGGGGGGAAGCCTACGAGCAGTACTTC. Its translation is CASSADGGEAYEQYF.

The chain recombines TRBV5-6 with TRBJ1-5; the D is unclear. V lost 7 bases to trimming and J lost 8 bases, with 25 bases between them. Germline assignment: CDR1 SGHDT and CDR2 YYEEEE. The CDR3 has 16 residues. CDR3 nucleotides: TGTGCCAGCTCACCCTCCGAGGGATTGGGTCGGGAGCCCCAGCATTTT. Residues: CASSPSEGLGREPQHF.